A selection of T cell receptor beta chains follows, all from one sample in a study of cytomegalovirus exposure and HLA in healthy donors. The protocol was immunoSEQ multiplex PCR, while the TCRdb copy is restricted to in-frame clones and leaves out a portion. This sample yields about 140,000 clones, of which approximately 79% are seen a single time; around 4.2% belongs to the top ten. The sample was PBMCs. These receptor sequences come from a man aged 45-65 years in good health and CMV-seropositive. Both conserved end residues are part of each CDR3. The D gene is left open where the match is weak. The size entry is marked missing in some rows and otherwise reads once, few, many or a size class.

clone size: -
D gene: -
CDR3 length: 17
J gene: TRBJ2-6
V gene: TRBV18
CDR3 protein: CASSPLQGGSGANVLTF
CDR3 DNA: TGTGCCAGCTCACCCTTACAGGGTGGTTCTGGGGCCAACGTCCTGACTTTC

clone size: -
D gene: TRBD1
CDR3 length: 17
J gene: TRBJ1-4
V gene: TRBV7-9
CDR3 protein: CASSSRSTGGTNEKLFF
CDR3 DNA: TGTGCCAGCAGCTCTAGGTCGACAGGGGGCACTAATGAAAAACTGTTTTTT

clone size: -
D gene: TRBD2
CDR3 length: 14
J gene: TRBJ2-7
V gene: TRBV27
CDR3 protein: CASSSGGADYEQYF
CDR3 DNA: TGTGCCAGCAGTTCCGGGGGGGCAGACTACGAGCAGTACTTC

clone size: once
D gene: -
CDR3 length: 11
J gene: TRBJ2-3
V gene: TRBV7-2
CDR3 protein: CASSLGGTQYF
CDR3 DNA: TGTGCCAGCAGCTTAGGAGGTACGCAGTATTTT

clone size: -
D gene: -
CDR3 length: 11
J gene: TRBJ1-5
V gene: TRBV12-5
CDR3 protein: CASGSGQPQHF
CDR3 DNA: TGTGCTAGTGGTTCAGGCCAGCCCCAGCATTTT

clone size: -
D gene: TRBD1
CDR3 length: 15
J gene: TRBJ2-1
V gene: TRBV5-1
CDR3 protein: CASSLETGGNNEQFF
CDR3 DNA: TGCGCCAGCAGCTTGGAGACAGGGGGGAACAATGAGCAGTTCTTC

clone size: -
D gene: -
CDR3 length: 15
J gene: TRBJ1-1
V gene: TRBV6-5
CDR3 protein: CASRRPGGLNTEAFF
CDR3 DNA: TGTGCCAGCAGGAGGCCAGGAGGATTGAACACTGAAGCTTTCTTT

clone size: -
D gene: -
CDR3 length: 15
J gene: TRBJ2-7
V gene: TRBV6-5
CDR3 protein: CASSYGRQPQYEQYF
CDR3 DNA: TGTGCCAGCAGTTACGGGCGACAGCCCCAGTACGAGCAGTACTTC

clone size: few
D gene: TRBD1
CDR3 length: 15
J gene: TRBJ1-5
V gene: TRBV7-2
CDR3 protein: CASSLRTGADQPQHF
CDR3 DNA: TGTGCCAGCAGCCTCCGGACAGGGGCTGATCAGCCCCAGCATTTT

clone size: -
D gene: -
CDR3 length: 16
J gene: TRBJ2-5
V gene: TRBV19
CDR3 protein: CASSIEGESVQVPQYF
CDR3 DNA: TGTGCCAGTAGTATTGAGGGGGAATCGGTTCAAGTGCCCCAGTACTTC

clone size: few
D gene: -
CDR3 length: 15
J gene: TRBJ1-1
V gene: TRBV9
CDR3 protein: CASSVMDSENTEAFF
CDR3 DNA: TGTGCCAGCAGCGTGATGGACAGCGAGAACACTGAAGCTTTCTTT

clone size: -
D gene: -
CDR3 length: 14
J gene: TRBJ1-3
V gene: TRBV28
CDR3 protein: CASSPRGSGNTIYF
CDR3 DNA: TGTGCCAGCAGTCCCCGGGGCTCTGGAAACACCATATATTTT

clone size: -
D gene: -
CDR3 length: 12
J gene: TRBJ2-1
V gene: TRBV7-2
CDR3 protein: CASSFNINEQFF
CDR3 DNA: TGTGCCAGCAGCTTTAACATCAATGAGCAGTTCTTC

clone size: -
D gene: TRBD1
CDR3 length: 13
J gene: TRBJ2-7
V gene: TRBV7-9
CDR3 protein: CASSRLDRGEQYF
CDR3 DNA: TGTGCCAGCAGCCGATTGGACAGGGGGGAGCAGTACTTC

clone size: few
D gene: -
CDR3 length: 14
J gene: TRBJ2-2
V gene: TRBV4-1
CDR3 protein: CASSKEPGSGELFF
CDR3 DNA: TGCGCCAGCAGCAAAGAACCAGGTTCCGGGGAGCTGTTTTTT

clone size: -
D gene: TRBD1
CDR3 length: 18
J gene: TRBJ1-1
V gene: TRBV7-8
CDR3 protein: CASSLGARWGQGLIQAFF
CDR3 DNA: TGTGCCAGCAGCTTAGGGGCGAGGTGGGGACAGGGCTTAATCCAAGCTTTCTTT

clone size: -
D gene: -
CDR3 length: 17
J gene: TRBJ1-2
V gene: TRBV5-4
CDR3 protein: CASSLGVTGRASDGYTF
CDR3 DNA: TGTGCCAGCAGCTTGGGGGTTACAGGTCGCGCTTCGGATGGCTACACCTTC

clone size: once
D gene: -
CDR3 length: 12
J gene: TRBJ2-7
V gene: TRBV28
CDR3 protein: CASSLGGYEQYF
CDR3 DNA: TGTGCCAGCAGTTTAGGCGGCTACGAGCAGTACTTC

clone size: -
D gene: TRBD1
CDR3 length: 16
J gene: TRBJ1-6
V gene: TRBV2
CDR3 protein: CASSNFGTGLNSPLHF
CDR3 DNA: TGTGCCAGCAGTAATTTTGGGACAGGACTCAATTCACCCCTCCACTTT

clone size: -
D gene: TRBD1
CDR3 length: 14
J gene: TRBJ2-3
V gene: TRBV10-1
CDR3 protein: CASRAAGQADTQYF
CDR3 DNA: TGCGCCAGCAGAGCGGCGGGACAGGCAGATACGCAGTATTTT

clone size: -
D gene: -
CDR3 length: 16
J gene: TRBJ2-5
V gene: TRBV10-1
CDR3 protein: CASKGKWEDGQGAQYF
CDR3 DNA: TGCGCCAGCAAGGGTAAATGGGAAGATGGACAAGGGGCCCAGTACTTC

clone size: few
D gene: -
CDR3 length: 15
J gene: TRBJ2-1
V gene: TRBV6-5
CDR3 protein: CASSSGGAGQSEQFF
CDR3 DNA: TGTGCCAGCAGTTCCGGAGGGGCGGGACAGAGTGAGCAGTTCTTC

clone size: -
D gene: -
CDR3 length: 13
J gene: TRBJ1-2
V gene: TRBV10-3
CDR3 protein: CAISESPRDGYTF
CDR3 DNA: TGTGCCATCAGTGAGTCGCCCAGGGATGGCTACACCTTC

clone size: -
D gene: -
CDR3 length: 14
J gene: TRBJ1-1
V gene: TRBV5-5
CDR3 protein: CASSLVGAGTEAFF
CDR3 DNA: TGTGCCAGCAGCTTGGTGGGGGCTGGCACTGAAGCTTTCTTT

clone size: few
D gene: TRBD1
CDR3 length: 13
J gene: TRBJ1-1
V gene: TRBV5-1
CDR3 protein: CACSTGGSTEAFF
CDR3 DNA: TGCGCCTGCTCGACAGGGGGCAGCACTGAAGCTTTCTTT

clone size: -
D gene: TRBD1
CDR3 length: 17
J gene: TRBJ2-6
V gene: TRBV11-3
CDR3 protein: CASSFAGGRAGANVLTF
CDR3 DNA: TGTGCCAGCAGCTTCGCAGGGGGCCGGGCTGGGGCCAACGTCCTGACTTTC

clone size: -
D gene: -
CDR3 length: 14
J gene: TRBJ1-5
V gene: TRBV4-1
CDR3 protein: CASSPTVFNQPQHF
CDR3 DNA: TGCGCCAGCAGCCCGACAGTTTTTAATCAGCCCCAGCATTTT

clone size: -
D gene: -
CDR3 length: 16
J gene: TRBJ1-1
V gene: TRBV19
CDR3 protein: CASSSEGQHMNTEAFF
CDR3 DNA: TGTGCCAGTAGTTCCGAAGGACAGCACATGAACACTGAAGCTTTCTTT

clone size: once
D gene: TRBD1
CDR3 length: 13
J gene: TRBJ1-2
V gene: TRBV18
CDR3 protein: CASSSRDRYGYTF
CDR3 DNA: TGTGCCAGCTCCTCCCGGGACAGATATGGCTACACCTTC

clone size: -
D gene: -
CDR3 length: 12
J gene: TRBJ2-1
V gene: TRBV5-4
CDR3 protein: CASSLDGNEQFF
CDR3 DNA: TGTGCCAGCAGCTTGGACGGGAATGAGCAGTTCTTC

clone size: -
D gene: -
CDR3 length: 15
J gene: TRBJ2-1
V gene: TRBV14
CDR3 protein: CASSRERAGGHEQFF
CDR3 DNA: TGTGCCAGCAGCCGCGAGAGGGCGGGCGGGCATGAGCAGTTCTTC

clone size: -
D gene: TRBD1
CDR3 length: 16
J gene: TRBJ2-1
V gene: TRBV5-6
CDR3 protein: CASTALGTGTYNEQFF
CDR3 DNA: TGTGCCTCGACCGCACTTGGGACAGGGACATACAATGAGCAGTTCTTC

clone size: -
D gene: -
CDR3 length: 15
J gene: TRBJ2-7
V gene: TRBV5-1
CDR3 protein: CASSLGEGGSYEQYF
CDR3 DNA: TGCGCCAGCAGCTTGGGGGAAGGAGGTTCCTACGAGCAGTACTTC

clone size: -
D gene: TRBD1
CDR3 length: 16
J gene: TRBJ2-2
V gene: TRBV2
CDR3 protein: CASSSGGQGPTGELFF
CDR3 DNA: TGTGCCAGCAGCTCCGGGGGACAGGGTCCCACCGGGGAGCTGTTTTTT

clone size: -
D gene: -
CDR3 length: 14
J gene: TRBJ1-4
V gene: TRBV6-4
CDR3 protein: CASSVNGGDEKLFF
CDR3 DNA: TGTGCCAGCAGTGTCAACGGAGGGGATGAAAAACTGTTTTTT

clone size: -
D gene: TRBD1
CDR3 length: 15
J gene: TRBJ2-1
V gene: TRBV7-9
CDR3 protein: CASSRQGASYNEQFF
CDR3 DNA: TGTGCCAGCAGTCGACAGGGGGCTTCCTACAATGAGCAGTTCTTC

clone size: -
D gene: -
CDR3 length: 13
J gene: TRBJ1-1
V gene: TRBV29-1
CDR3 protein: CSVEKGLNTEAFF
CDR3 DNA: TGCAGCGTTGAGAAGGGGTTGAACACTGAAGCTTTCTTT

clone size: -
D gene: -
CDR3 length: 14
J gene: TRBJ2-7
V gene: TRBV5-5
CDR3 protein: CASSPEEASYEQYF
CDR3 DNA: TGTGCCAGCAGCCCTGAGGAGGCCTCCTACGAGCAGTACTTC

clone size: -
D gene: -
CDR3 length: 12
J gene: TRBJ1-4
V gene: TRBV7-6
CDR3 protein: CASSPGGEKLFF
CDR3 DNA: TGTGCCAGCAGCCCAGGAGGTGAAAAACTGTTTTTT

clone size: few
D gene: -
CDR3 length: 13
J gene: TRBJ1-1
V gene: TRBV6-6
CDR3 protein: CASSMASWSEAFF
CDR3 DNA: TGTGCCAGCAGTATGGCTTCTTGGTCTGAAGCTTTCTTT

clone size: -
D gene: TRBD1
CDR3 length: 14
J gene: TRBJ1-2
V gene: TRBV7-2
CDR3 protein: CASSLGQGEDGYTF
CDR3 DNA: TGTGCCAGCAGCCTCGGACAGGGAGAGGATGGCTACACCTTC

clone size: -
D gene: TRBD1
CDR3 length: 15
J gene: TRBJ2-1
V gene: TRBV5-4
CDR3 protein: CASSLAQGVGNEQFF
CDR3 DNA: TGTGCCAGCAGCTTGGCGCAGGGGGTCGGCAATGAGCAGTTCTTC

clone size: few
D gene: TRBD2
CDR3 length: 16
J gene: TRBJ2-7
V gene: TRBV27
CDR3 protein: CASSLRLAGGSYEQYF
CDR3 DNA: TGTGCCAGCAGTTTACGACTAGCGGGAGGGTCGTACGAGCAGTACTTC

clone size: -
D gene: -
CDR3 length: 16
J gene: TRBJ2-1
V gene: TRBV4-1
CDR3 protein: CASSHLVGGIRDEQFF
CDR3 DNA: TGCGCCAGCAGCCACCTCGTCGGGGGAATCAGGGATGAGCAGTTCTTC

clone size: once
D gene: TRBD2
CDR3 length: 17
J gene: TRBJ2-2
V gene: TRBV12-5
CDR3 protein: CASGSSGLAVPTGELFF
CDR3 DNA: TGTGCTAGTGGTTCGTCGGGACTAGCAGTACCCACCGGGGAGCTGTTTTTT

clone size: -
D gene: -
CDR3 length: 14
J gene: TRBJ2-7
V gene: TRBV28
CDR3 protein: CASSYFRGSYEQYF
CDR3 DNA: TGTGCCAGCAGTTATTTCCGGGGTTCCTACGAGCAGTACTTC

clone size: -
D gene: TRBD2
CDR3 length: 17
J gene: TRBJ2-1
V gene: TRBV12-5
CDR3 protein: CASGLILAGPWNNEQFF
CDR3 DNA: TGTGCTAGTGGTTTGATATTAGCGGGGCCATGGAACAATGAGCAGTTCTTC

clone size: -
D gene: TRBD1
CDR3 length: 16
J gene: TRBJ2-5
V gene: TRBV5-1
CDR3 protein: CASSFSAGTKGATQYF
CDR3 DNA: TGCGCCAGCAGCTTCTCGGCCGGGACAAAGGGGGCGACCCAGTACTTC

clone size: -
D gene: TRBD1
CDR3 length: 15
J gene: TRBJ1-5
V gene: TRBV2
CDR3 protein: CASRGQGASNQPQHF
CDR3 DNA: TGTGCCAGCAGAGGGCAGGGGGCGAGCAATCAGCCCCAGCATTTT

clone size: -
D gene: -
CDR3 length: 15
J gene: TRBJ1-2
V gene: TRBV7-9
CDR3 protein: CASSPGAANNYGYTF
CDR3 DNA: TGTGCCAGCAGCCCCGGCGCGGCCAACAACTATGGCTACACCTTC

clone size: few
D gene: -
CDR3 length: 13
J gene: TRBJ2-7
V gene: TRBV6-6
CDR3 protein: CASTVTSSYEQYF
CDR3 DNA: TGTGCCAGCACCGTCACCTCTAGCTACGAGCAGTACTTC

clone size: few
D gene: -
CDR3 length: 15
J gene: TRBJ2-5
V gene: TRBV7-2
CDR3 protein: CASSLTGGMIETQYF
CDR3 DNA: TGTGCCAGCAGCTTAACGGGGGGCATGATTGAGACCCAGTACTTC

clone size: -
D gene: TRBD1
CDR3 length: 19
J gene: TRBJ1-1
V gene: TRBV5-1
CDR3 protein: CASSLEKGTGGIKNTEAFF
CDR3 DNA: TGCGCCAGCAGCTTGGAAAAGGGGACAGGGGGCATCAAGAACACTGAAGCTTTCTTT

clone size: -
D gene: TRBD1
CDR3 length: 15
J gene: TRBJ1-5
V gene: TRBV11-2
CDR3 protein: CASSPNTGGGQPQHF
CDR3 DNA: TGTGCCAGCAGCCCCAACACAGGGGGGGGGCAGCCCCAGCATTTT